The following is a T cell receptor (beta chain) sequence with its context. Germline CDR1 reads SEHNR; CDR2 reads FQNEAQ (reference sequence). This CDR3 is 15 amino acids long. The trim removed 8 bases at V and 7 bases at J, leaving 12 bases unmatched. Primers included in the PCR were 60 Vbeta and 13 Jbeta primers. Sequencing was performed with immunoSEQ multiplex PCR; in TCRdb, only in-frame clones are kept and a portion is missing. The sample contains more than 200,000 clones, 83% of which appear only once. The data were obtained in a study of cytomegalovirus exposure and HLA in healthy donors. The sequence came from a girl between 5 and 17 years old in good health and CMV-seronegative. Sequenced: PBMCs. The V gene is TRBV7-9, the J gene TRBJ1-2, with TRBD1 matching over 11 bases. The CDR3 is CASSLVGQGARGYTF. CDR3 DNA sequence: TGTGCCAGCTCCCTGGTTGGACAGGGGGCACGTGGCTACACCTTC. The variable domain in full, completed from reference TRBV7-9 and TRBJ1-2, reads DTGVSQNPRHKITKRGQNVTFRCDPISEHNRLYWYRQTLGQGPEFLTYFQNEAQLEKSRLLSDRFSAERPKGSFSTLEIQRTEQGDSAMYLCASSLVGQGARGYTFGSGTRLTVV.